The 12 T cell receptor beta chains presented below share a single source sample, sequenced in a study of a mutant IDH1 vaccine in newly diagnosed glioma (dated by TCRdb to 2020 to 2022). This specimen's time point label, interpreted: week 11, during vaccination. Each vaccine dose was 300 ug of a 20-mer mutant IDH1 peptide in Montanide, given subcutaneously with topical imiquimod. These receptors' antigens are unknown. Libraries came from the immunoSEQ multiplex PCR assay. The table was pulled from immuneACCESS by TCRdb, which kept in-frame rearrangements only. Such tables lose some clones; where checked, under half of the loss comes from unresolved V genes, and the rest has no known cause. This sample gives around 130,000 clones in total; around four fifths of them show up just once. Clones ranked in the top ten supply 5.5% of the sample. Sequencing used PBMCs, obtained from a glioma patient whose treatment included an IDH1 peptide vaccine. The receptors shown here come from a man in his forties with glioma.

The DNA of the CDR3 is TGCGCCAGCAGCTTGGCAGGGACTAGCGTAGTAGAGACCCAGTACTTC. Protein: CASSLAGTSVVETQYF. The J gene is TRBJ2-5, the V gene TRBV5-1, with TRBD2 matching over 10 bases. V trimming: 0 bases; J trimming: 4 bases; junction bases outside the gene matches: 6. This CDR3 has 16 amino acids. In germline, CDR1 is SGHRS, CDR2 YFSETQ.

This clone has more than one count but fewer than ten. J is TRBJ1-1 and V is TRBV5-4; perhaps TRBD1 as D (6 bases). The germline V gene has CDR1 SGHNT and CDR2 YYREEE (reference sequence). The CDR3 consists of 15 residues. The V end was cut by 4 bases, the J end by 6 bases, with 19 bases between. The CDR3 bases are TGTGCCAGCAGCAAGGACAGTCGACCCGGGGCTGAAGCTTTCTTT. Translated, it gives CASSKDSRPGAEAFF.

The chain combines TRBV5-1 with TRBJ2-2; 7 nucleotides agree with TRBD2. The CDR3 covers 15 residues. V shed 4 bases and J 9 bases; nucleotides not matched to a gene: 12. Germline V gene lookup returns CDR1 SGHRS and CDR2 YFSETQ. CDR3 nucleotides: TGCGCCAGCAGCGAGGCCTCAGGGAGGGCGCGGGAGCTGTTTTTT. Protein sequence: CASSEASGRARELFF.

In the case of this clone: Distinct nucleotide sequences in the sample also encode this CDR3. The CDR3 is CATSRDRGPYEQYF. The CDR3 DNA is TGTGCCACCAGCAGAGACAGGGGCCCCTACGAGCAGTACTTC. The rearrangement links TRBV15 to TRBJ2-7; a weak D match, TRBD1 (6 bases). Per the germline V gene, CDR1 is LNHNV and CDR2 is YYDKDF (reference sequence). CDR3 length: 14 residues. The ends were cut back, 0 bases at V and 2 bases at J, with 8 bases in the middle.

The chain combines TRBV5-4 with TRBJ1-3; D is uncertain. The CDR3 totals 13 residues. Per the germline V gene, CDR1 is SGHNT and CDR2 is YYREEE (reference sequence). V was trimmed by 3 bases and J by 0 bases, leaving 4 bases between them. CDR3 DNA sequence: TGTGCCAGCAGCTCCAGCTCTGGAAACACCATATATTTT. This gives the protein CASSSSSGNTIYF.

V and J are TRBV28 and TRBJ2-3, with 7 bases matching TRBD1. The junction had 14 bases not matched to a gene; V was cut back by 3 bases and J by 5 bases. The CDR3 consists of 17 residues. CDR1 is MDHEN, CDR2 SYDVKM, per germline. In DNA, the CDR3 is TGTGCCAGCAGTTTCCTGCAGGTCGGGCAGGGGGAAGATACGCAGTATTTT. Translated: CASSFLQVGQGEDTQYF.

This clone turned up a few times. The chain joins TRBV25-1 to TRBJ1-1; 11 bases are shared with TRBD1. Germline-derived CDR1 and CDR2 are MGHDK and SYGVNS. J was trimmed by 3 bases and V by 6 bases; bases with no gene match: 12. The CDR3 is made up of 17 amino acids. CDR3 nucleotides: TGTGCCAGCAGCTTCAGGGGACAGGGGGTCCTATACACTGAAGCTTTCTTT. Its protein is CASSFRGQGVLYTEAFF. The entire variable domain, with the rest obtained from reference TRBV25-1 and TRBJ1-1, is as follows: EADIYQTPRYLVIGTGKKITLECSQTMGHDKMYWYQQDPGMELHLIHYSYGVNSTEKGDLSSESTVSRIRTEHFPLTLESARPSHTSQYLCASSFRGQGVLYTEAFFGQGTRLTVV.

V and J are TRBV7-9 and TRBJ2-7, with a weak D call TRBD1 (6 bases). Germline V gene lookup returns CDR1 SEHNR and CDR2 FQNEAQ (reference sequence). This CDR3 region has 16 residues. V dropped 4 bases and J dropped 5 bases, with 21 bases sitting between them. CDR3 sequence (DNA): TGTGCCAGCAGCTCAGGTGTACAGACAGGAAGAGACGAGCAGTACTTC. Its translation: CASSSGVQTGRDEQYF.

This sequence joins TRBV27 and TRBJ1-1, with D possibly TRBD1 on 5 matching bases. The ends were cut back, 4 bases at V and 1 base at J, with 7 bases in the middle. The germline V gene encodes CDR1 MNHEY and CDR2 SMNVEV (reference sequence). This CDR3 comprises 13 residues. CDR3 loop: CASSSGQNTEAFF. The CDR3, as DNA: TGTGCCAGCAGTTCCGGACAGAACACTGAAGCTTTCTTT.

The chain links TRBV29-1 to TRBJ1-1; no clear D gene. Germline V gives CDR1 SQVTM, CDR2 ANQGSEA. Deletions cut 4 bases from V and 1 base from J, with 7 bases between. The CDR3 extends over 12 amino acids. The DNA for the CDR3 is TGCAGCGTTGGTGCCTGGAACACTGAAGCTTTCTTT. Protein product: CSVGAWNTEAFF.

This clone has more than one count but fewer than ten. J is TRBJ2-7 and V is TRBV5-6; TRBD1 matches 11 bases. The trim removed 4 bases at V and 0 bases at J, leaving 3 bases unmatched. The CDR3 runs 15 residues. Germline CDR1 is SGHDT and CDR2 is YYEEEE. The CDR3 sequence is CASSHGTGGSYEQYF. The CDR3 DNA reads as TGTGCCAGCAGCCATGGGACAGGGGGCTCCTACGAGCAGTACTTC.

This clone has just one count. The J gene is TRBJ2-5, the V gene TRBV6-1, with D perhaps given as TRBD1 or TRBD2 (5 bases each). This CDR3 region has 14 residues. Between the trimmed V and J ends, which lost 4 bases and 7 bases, there was a span of 16 bases. In germline, CDR1 is MNHNS, CDR2 SASEGT. This CDR3 is CASSAPGTQRTQYF. In nucleotides, the CDR3 is TGTGCCAGCAGTGCACCCGGGACCCAAAGGACCCAGTACTTC.